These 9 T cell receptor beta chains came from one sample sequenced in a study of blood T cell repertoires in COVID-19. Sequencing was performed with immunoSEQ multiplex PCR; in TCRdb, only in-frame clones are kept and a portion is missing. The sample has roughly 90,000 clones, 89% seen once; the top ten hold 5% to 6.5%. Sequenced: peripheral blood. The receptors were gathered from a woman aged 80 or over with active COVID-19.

The CDR3 DNA is TGTGCCAGCAGCCTGGGGACTAGCGGCCGTACAGATACGCAGTATTTT. This codes for CASSLGTSGRTDTQYF. The chain uses TRBV11-1 and TRBJ2-3; 11 nucleotides agree with TRBD2. CDR3 size: 16 residues. Germline V gene data show CDR1 as SGHAT and CDR2 as FQDESV (reference sequence). The trim removed 5 bases at V and 3 bases at J, leaving 7 bases unmatched.

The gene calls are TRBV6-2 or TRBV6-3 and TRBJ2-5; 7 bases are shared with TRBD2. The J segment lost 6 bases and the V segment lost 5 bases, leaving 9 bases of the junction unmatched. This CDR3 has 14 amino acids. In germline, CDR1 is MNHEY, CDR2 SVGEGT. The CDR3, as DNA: TGTGCCAGCAGTCTAAGGCGGGAGAGGAAGACCCAGTACTTC. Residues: CASSLRRERKTQYF.

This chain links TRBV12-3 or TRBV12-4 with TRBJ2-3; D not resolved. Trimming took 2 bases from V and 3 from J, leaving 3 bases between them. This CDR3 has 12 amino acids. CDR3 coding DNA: TGTGCCAGCAGTTTATCAACAGATACGCAGTATTTT. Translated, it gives CASSLSTDTQYF.

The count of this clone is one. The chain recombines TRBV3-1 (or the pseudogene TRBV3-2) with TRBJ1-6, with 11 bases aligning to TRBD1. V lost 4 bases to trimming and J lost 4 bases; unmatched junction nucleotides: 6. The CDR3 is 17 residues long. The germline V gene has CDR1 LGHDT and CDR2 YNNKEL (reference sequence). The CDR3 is CASSPGTGGGYNSPLHF. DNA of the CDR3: TGTGCCAGCAGCCCAGGGACAGGGGGTGGATATAATTCACCCCTCCACTTT.

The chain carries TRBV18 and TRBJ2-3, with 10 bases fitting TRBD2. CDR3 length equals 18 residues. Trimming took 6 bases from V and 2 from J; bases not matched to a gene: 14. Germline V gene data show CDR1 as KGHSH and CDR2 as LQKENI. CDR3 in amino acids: CASSEQRLAGTSTDTQYF. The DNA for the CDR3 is TGTGCCAGCTCCGAACAGCGACTAGCGGGTACATCCACAGATACGCAGTATTTT.

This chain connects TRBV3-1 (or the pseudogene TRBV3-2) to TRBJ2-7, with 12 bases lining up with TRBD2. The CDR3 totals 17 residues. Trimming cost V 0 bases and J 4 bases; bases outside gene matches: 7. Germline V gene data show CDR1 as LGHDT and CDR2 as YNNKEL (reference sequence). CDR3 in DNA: TGTGCCAGCAGCCAAGACAGACTAGCGGGAGACTTGTACGAGCAGTACTTC. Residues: CASSQDRLAGDLYEQYF.

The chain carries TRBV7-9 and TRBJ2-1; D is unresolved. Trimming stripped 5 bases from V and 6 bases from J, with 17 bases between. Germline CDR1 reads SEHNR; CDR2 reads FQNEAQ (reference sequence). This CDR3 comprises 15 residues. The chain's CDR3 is CASSLFRGLLNEQFF. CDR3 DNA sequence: TGTGCCAGCAGCCTATTCCGCGGATTGCTCAATGAGCAGTTCTTC.

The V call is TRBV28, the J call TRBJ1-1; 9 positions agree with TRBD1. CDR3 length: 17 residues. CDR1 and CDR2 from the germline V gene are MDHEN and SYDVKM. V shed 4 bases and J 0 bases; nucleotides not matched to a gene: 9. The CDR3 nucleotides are TGTGCCAGCAGTTCTGTCGGGACAGGGAAATTGAACACTGAAGCTTTCTTT. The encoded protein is CASSSVGTGKLNTEAFF.

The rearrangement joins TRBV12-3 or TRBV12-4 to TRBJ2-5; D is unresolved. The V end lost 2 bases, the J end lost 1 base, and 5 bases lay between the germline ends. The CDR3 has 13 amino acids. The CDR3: CASSLNSQETQYF. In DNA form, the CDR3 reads TGTGCCAGCAGTTTAAACAGCCAAGAGACCCAGTACTTC.